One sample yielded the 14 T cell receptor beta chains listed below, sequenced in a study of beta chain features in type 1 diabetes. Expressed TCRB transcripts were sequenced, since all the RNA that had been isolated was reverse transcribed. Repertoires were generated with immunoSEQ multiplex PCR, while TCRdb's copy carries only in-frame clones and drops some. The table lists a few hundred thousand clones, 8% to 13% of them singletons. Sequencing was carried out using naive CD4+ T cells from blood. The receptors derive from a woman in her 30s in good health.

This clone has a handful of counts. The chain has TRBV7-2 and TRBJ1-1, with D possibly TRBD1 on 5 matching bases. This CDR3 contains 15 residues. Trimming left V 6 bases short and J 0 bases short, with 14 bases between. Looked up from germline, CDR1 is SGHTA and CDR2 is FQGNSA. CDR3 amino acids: CASSMWGVVNTEAFF. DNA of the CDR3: TGTGCCAGCAGTATGTGGGGGGTGGTGAACACTGAAGCTTTCTTT.

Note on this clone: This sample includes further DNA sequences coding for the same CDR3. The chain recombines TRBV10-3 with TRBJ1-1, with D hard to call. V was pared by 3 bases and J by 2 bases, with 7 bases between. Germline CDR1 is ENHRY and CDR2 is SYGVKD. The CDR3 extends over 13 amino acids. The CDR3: CAISDGQNTEAFF. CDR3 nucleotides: TGTGCCATCAGTGATGGGCAAAACACTGAAGCTTTCTTT.

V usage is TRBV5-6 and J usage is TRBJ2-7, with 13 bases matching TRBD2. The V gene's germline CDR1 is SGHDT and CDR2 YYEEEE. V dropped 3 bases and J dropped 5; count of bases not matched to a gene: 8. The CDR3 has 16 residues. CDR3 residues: CASSWTSGSSADEQYF. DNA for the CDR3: TGTGCCAGCAGCTGGACTAGCGGGAGTTCGGCGGACGAGCAGTACTTC.

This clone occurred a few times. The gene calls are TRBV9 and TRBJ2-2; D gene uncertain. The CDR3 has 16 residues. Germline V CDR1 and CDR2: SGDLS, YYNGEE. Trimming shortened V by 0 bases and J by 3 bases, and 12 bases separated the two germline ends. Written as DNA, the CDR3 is TGTGCCAGCAGCGTAGGCCCAGGTACGGACACCGGGGAGCTGTTTTTT. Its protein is CASSVGPGTDTGELFF.

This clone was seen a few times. For the CDR3, the DNA is TGTGCCAGCAGTGCGGAGCTGCACCCTACAGATACGCAGTATTTT. This codes for CASSAELHPTDTQYF. The rearrangement uses TRBV2 and TRBJ2-3; no firm D call. CDR1 SNHLY and CDR2 FYNNEI come from the germline V gene. V lost 4 bases and J 3 bases, leaving 14 bases between the germline ends. The CDR3 runs to 15 residues.

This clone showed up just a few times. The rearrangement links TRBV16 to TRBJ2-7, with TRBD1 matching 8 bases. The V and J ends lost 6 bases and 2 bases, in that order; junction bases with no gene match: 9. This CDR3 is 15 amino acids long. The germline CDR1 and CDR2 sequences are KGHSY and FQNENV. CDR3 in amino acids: CASSTGLQGAYEQYF. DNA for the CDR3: TGTGCCAGCAGTACAGGATTACAGGGGGCCTACGAGCAGTACTTC.

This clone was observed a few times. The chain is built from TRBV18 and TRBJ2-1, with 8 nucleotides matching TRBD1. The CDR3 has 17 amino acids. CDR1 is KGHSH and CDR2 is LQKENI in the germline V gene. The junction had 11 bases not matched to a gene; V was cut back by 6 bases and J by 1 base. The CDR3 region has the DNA TGTGCCAGCTCGCTCAATCAGGGGGCTACTTCCTACAATGAGCAGTTCTTC. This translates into CASSLNQGATSYNEQFF.

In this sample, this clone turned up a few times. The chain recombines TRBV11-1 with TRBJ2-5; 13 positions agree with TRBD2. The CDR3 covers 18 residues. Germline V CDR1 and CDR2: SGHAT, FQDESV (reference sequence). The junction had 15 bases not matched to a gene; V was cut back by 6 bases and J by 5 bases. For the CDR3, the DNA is TGTGCCAGCAGTAGACCCGACCGGACTAGCGGGAGTCGGGAGACCCAGTACTTC. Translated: CASSRPDRTSGSRETQYF. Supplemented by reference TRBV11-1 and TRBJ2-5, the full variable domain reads EAEVAQSPRYKITEKSQAVAFWCDPISGHATLYWYRQILGQGPELLVQFQDESVVDDSQLPKDRFSAERLKGVDSTLKIQPAELGDSAMYLCASSRPDRTSGSRETQYFGPGTRLLVL.

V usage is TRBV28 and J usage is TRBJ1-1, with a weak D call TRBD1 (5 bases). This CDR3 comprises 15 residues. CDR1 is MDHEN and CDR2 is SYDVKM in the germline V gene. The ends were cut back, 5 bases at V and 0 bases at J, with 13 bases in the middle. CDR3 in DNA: TGTGCCAGCAGTCAGGCAACAGGCGTGAACACTGAAGCTTTCTTT. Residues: CASSQATGVNTEAFF.

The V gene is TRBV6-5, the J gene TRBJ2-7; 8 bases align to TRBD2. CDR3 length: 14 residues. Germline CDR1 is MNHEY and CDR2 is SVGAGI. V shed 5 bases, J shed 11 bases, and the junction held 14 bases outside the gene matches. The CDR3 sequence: CASSPPGLGKAEYF. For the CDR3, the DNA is TGTGCCAGCAGTCCTCCGGGACTAGGGAAAGCGGAGTACTTC.

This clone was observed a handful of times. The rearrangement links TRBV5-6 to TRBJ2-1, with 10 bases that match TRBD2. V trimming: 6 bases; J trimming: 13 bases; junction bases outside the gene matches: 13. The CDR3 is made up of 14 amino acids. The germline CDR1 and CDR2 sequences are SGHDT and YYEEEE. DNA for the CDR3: TGTGCCAGCATTAAAGGAGTAGCGGGAGGCTCACAGTTCTTC. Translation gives CASIKGVAGGSQFF.

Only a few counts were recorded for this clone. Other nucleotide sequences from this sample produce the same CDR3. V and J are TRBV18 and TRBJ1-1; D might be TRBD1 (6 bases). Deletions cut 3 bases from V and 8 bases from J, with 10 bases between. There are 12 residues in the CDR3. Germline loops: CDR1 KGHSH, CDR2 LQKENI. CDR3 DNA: TGTGCCAGCTCACCCCAGGGGACGGAAGCTTTCTTT. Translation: CASSPQGTEAFF.

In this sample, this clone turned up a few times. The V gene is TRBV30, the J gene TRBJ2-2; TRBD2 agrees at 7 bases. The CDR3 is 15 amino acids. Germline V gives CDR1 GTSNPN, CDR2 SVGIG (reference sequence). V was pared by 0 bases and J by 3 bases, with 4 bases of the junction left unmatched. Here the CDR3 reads CAWSVVAGDTGELFF. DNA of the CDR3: TGTGCCTGGAGTGTAGTTGCGGGAGACACCGGGGAGCTGTTTTTT. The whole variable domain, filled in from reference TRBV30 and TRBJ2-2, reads SQTIHQWPATLVQPVGSPLSLECTVEGTSNPNLYWYRQAAGRGLQLLFYSVGIGQISSEVPQNLSASRPQDRQFILSSKKLLLSDSGFYLCAWSVVAGDTGELFFGEGSRLTVL.

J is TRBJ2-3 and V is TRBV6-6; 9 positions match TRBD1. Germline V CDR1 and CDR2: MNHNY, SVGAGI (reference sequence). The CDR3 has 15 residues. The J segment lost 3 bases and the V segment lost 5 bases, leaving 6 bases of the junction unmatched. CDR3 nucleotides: TGTGCCAGCAGTAACGGACAGGGGAAAACAGATACGCAGTATTTT. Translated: CASSNGQGKTDTQYF.